One T cell receptor (beta chain) is described in this entry. Its cognate antigen has yet to be identified. No base quality information exists; no much larger clone differs at one position. One collaborating source in Seattle enrolled patients while the patients were actively infected and followed the patients over time throughout the course of disease. Collaborating institutions collected whole blood in K2EDTA tubes following their own protocols. For TCRbeta analysis, collaborators shipped samples as frozen whole blood, isolated PBMCs, or DNA extracted from either of those sample types. This record belongs to a study of blood T cell repertoires in COVID-19 (dated by TCRdb to between 2020 and 2021). In the study overall: Samples covering the acute and convalescent phases of COVID-19 were provided by collaborators in the United States, Italy and Spain. The material from the prospective study consisted of cDNA or gDNA derived from T cells, B-cell-depleted T cells, or PBMCs. Subjects who had been exposed to COVID-19, were actively infected with it, or had recovered from it provided the deeply sampled blood TCRbeta repertoires that made up the dataset. The repertoires were released in a freely available public database meant as a resource for research on the immune response to SARS-CoV-2. The samples were drawn from two sources: the first 160 participants of the ongoing ImmuneRACE study, and 1,254 subjects contributed by 6 global collaborators. The sample metadata nearly always contained a de-identified subject ID, COVID-19 status, age in years and sex. Where HLA class I and class II types were available, the types were taken from metadata supplied by the sample provider, not from assay-based typing.

Overall study results and their limits: Clinical and demographic metadata were provided uncurated, with the amount varying by source and participant.

TCRbeta CDR3 regions were amplified from genomic DNA using the immunoSEQ Assay, a bias-controlled multiplex PCR. The paper's processing steps were these. Within the assay, amplification of reference gene primers was used to estimate how many nucleated cells each sample contained. Sequence reads were collapsed and filtered to measure the absolute abundance of every unique TCRbeta CDR3 rearrangement. Productive Simpson clonality was computed per sample as the square root of Simpson's diversity index over productive rearrangements. As stored in TCRdb, this immuneACCESS dataset retains in-frame rearrangements with V and J assigned. A fraction of the clones does not appear; measured against another copy, unresolved V genes explain less than half of the discrepancy, and the remainder lacks a known reason. The V and J calls and clone size come from that table; D and trimming were worked out from the DNA. This sample lists about 56,000 clones; roughly 84% were detected once. The ten largest make up around 16% of the sample.

The origin of this receptor is a man between 60 and 70 years old with COVID-19, enrolled during active disease. The sequenced sample was peripheral blood.

The CDR3 region has the sequence CASSSGQSNQPQHF. The DNA sequence is as follows: TGTGCCAGCAGCTCGGGACAGAGTAATCAGCCCCAGCATTTT. The rearrangement joined TRBV7-9 to TRBJ1-5; 7 central nucleotides agree with TRBD1. The germline V gene (reference sequence) gives CDR1 as SEHNR and CDR2 as FQNEAQ. The V end gives up 4 bases and the J end 4 bases, leaving 4 bases in the junction not matched to a gene. The CDR3 starts with the cysteine, ends with the phenylalanine, and has 14 residues. CDR3 DNA only is kept here, 42 bases in frame from base 1.